These T cell receptor beta chains were read from a single sample in a study of regulatory T cells in long-lasting Graves disease. Using its own MiXCR run on the multiplex PCR reads, TCRdb lists one record per CDR3 protein. The table has 440,000 or so distinct CDR3 sequences, roughly 15% seen once. This same sample was also part of a study on T cells in Graves' hyperthyroidism and ophthalmopathy.

Source: peripheral blood mononuclear cells (PBMCs), taken at new diagnosis, from a patient treated with antithyroid drugs. Receptor source: a woman aged 25 to 39 with Graves disease. The conserved cysteine and the conserved F or W are not part of the CDR3 here. Fields, in order: J gene, V gene, clone size, CDR3 protein. A row's size may be missing; if present it is once, few, many or a size class.

j_gene: TRBJ1-2
v_gene: TRBV19
abundance: few
CDR3aa: ASSSTSAGQSLGGYT

j_gene: TRBJ1-2
v_gene: TRBV6-1
abundance: -
CDR3aa: ASKTPRRTDLLSGYGYT

j_gene: TRBJ2-7
v_gene: TRBV13
abundance: -
CDR3aa: ASSLQGLAYEQY

j_gene: TRBJ2-7
v_gene: TRBV28
abundance: -
CDR3aa: ASSYGGGWDEQY

j_gene: TRBJ2-7
v_gene: TRBV28
abundance: many
CDR3aa: ASILGLGPYEQY

j_gene: TRBJ2-4
v_gene: TRBV11-3
abundance: many
CDR3aa: ASGLLAKNIQY

j_gene: TRBJ1-1
v_gene: TRBV3-1
abundance: many
CDR3aa: ASSQAGTAIRRAF

j_gene: TRBJ2-7
v_gene: TRBV2
abundance: many
CDR3aa: ASAGDRGPYEQY

j_gene: TRBJ2-3
v_gene: TRBV7-9
abundance: many
CDR3aa: ASSRGDTQY

j_gene: TRBJ1-6
v_gene: TRBV10-3
abundance: few
CDR3aa: AISPQRQKDSPLH

j_gene: TRBJ2-7
v_gene: TRBV6-9
abundance: many
CDR3aa: ASSYVGPPYEQY

j_gene: TRBJ2-5
v_gene: TRBV20-1
abundance: -
CDR3aa: SGQLAGGETQY

j_gene: TRBJ2-4
v_gene: TRBV29-1
abundance: once
CDR3aa: SVVGHRGVYREPKNIQY

j_gene: TRBJ2-1
v_gene: TRBV6-1
abundance: many
CDR3aa: ASRTPGQLYNEQF

j_gene: TRBJ2-7
v_gene: TRBV7-2
abundance: few
CDR3aa: ASSSRRGWNEQY

j_gene: TRBJ1-1
v_gene: TRBV2
abundance: many
CDR3aa: ASSESYRTNTEAF

j_gene: TRBJ2-3
v_gene: TRBV2
abundance: -
CDR3aa: ASSKRPGGSADTQY

j_gene: TRBJ1-1
v_gene: TRBV28
abundance: -
CDR3aa: ASREDINTEAF

j_gene: TRBJ1-1
v_gene: TRBV5-5
abundance: many
CDR3aa: ASSTSGTGGTEAF

j_gene: TRBJ1-1
v_gene: TRBV27
abundance: many
CDR3aa: ASNPQGANTEAF

j_gene: TRBJ2-7
v_gene: TRBV3-1
abundance: -
CDR3aa: ASTGRAPYEQY

j_gene: TRBJ2-5
v_gene: TRBV28
abundance: -
CDR3aa: ASRWGTSTETQY

j_gene: TRBJ2-5
v_gene: TRBV28
abundance: many
CDR3aa: ASTRDREWRETQY